This TCR beta chain was obtained from a study of T cells in Graves' hyperthyroidism and ophthalmopathy. Study at large: Before any treatment, at initial diagnosis, peripheral blood was collected. Whole-study results and caveats: In simple terms, a model built on 13 V-J features told ophthalmopathy apart from stable hyperthyroidism. Most thyroid clonotypes expanded above 0.001 were also detected in blood.

Amplification targeted TCR beta CDR3 regions from RNA transcripts. Carried out on the TCR CDR3, a first-round RT-PCR used the HTBI primer set. Using its own MiXCR run on the multiplex PCR reads, TCRdb lists one record per CDR3 protein. The profile covers over 250,000 distinct CDR3 sequences, with about a sixth appearing a single time and around 55% taken by the ten largest. Each diagnosis was grounded in clinical symptoms, serum thyroxine and TRAb, thyroid ultrasound, and orbital computed tomography. Germline CDR1 SGHDN, CDR2 FVKESK. The CDR3 has 13 amino acids. The V gene lost 4 bases and the J gene lost 8 bases, with 12 bases spanning the gap. This clonotype was seen a few times. Antigen: not known.

The sample comprised blood. The TCR sequence derives from a woman in her sixties with Graves' ophthalmopathy. This chain uses TRBV14 with TRBJ1-3; D might be TRBD1 (5 bases). This CDR3 is CASSPQGRDTIYF. In DNA form, the CDR3 reads TGTGCCAGCAGCCCCCAGGGACGGGACACCATATATTTT.